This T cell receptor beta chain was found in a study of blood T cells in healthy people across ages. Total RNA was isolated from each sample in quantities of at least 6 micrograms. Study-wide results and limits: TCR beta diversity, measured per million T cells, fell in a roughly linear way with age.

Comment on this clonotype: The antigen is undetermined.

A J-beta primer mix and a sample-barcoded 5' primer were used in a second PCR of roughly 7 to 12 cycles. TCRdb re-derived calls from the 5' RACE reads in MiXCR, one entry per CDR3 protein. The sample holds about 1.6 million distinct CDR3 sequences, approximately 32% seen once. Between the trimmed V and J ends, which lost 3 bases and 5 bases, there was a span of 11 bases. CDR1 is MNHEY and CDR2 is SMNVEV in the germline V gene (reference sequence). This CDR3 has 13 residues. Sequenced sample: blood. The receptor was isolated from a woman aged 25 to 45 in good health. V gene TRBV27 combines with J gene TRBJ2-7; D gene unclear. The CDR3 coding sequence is TGTGCCAGCAGTTTTTATAGTTCAGACGAGCAGTACTTC. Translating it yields CASSFYSSDEQYF.